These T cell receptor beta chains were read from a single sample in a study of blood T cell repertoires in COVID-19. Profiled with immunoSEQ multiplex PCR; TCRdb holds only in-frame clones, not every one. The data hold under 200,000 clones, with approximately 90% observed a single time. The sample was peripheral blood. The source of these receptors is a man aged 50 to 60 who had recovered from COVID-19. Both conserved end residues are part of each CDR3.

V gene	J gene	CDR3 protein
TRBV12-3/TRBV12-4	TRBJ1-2	CASSLDSYGYTF
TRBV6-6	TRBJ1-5	CASRTLTGPSNQPQHF
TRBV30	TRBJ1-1	CAWSPPRGAGRGNTEAFF
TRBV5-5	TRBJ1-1	CASSLGGGSPEAFF
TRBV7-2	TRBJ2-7	CASSLAQGPGGAFSYEQYF
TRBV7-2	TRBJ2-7	CASSTGLAGAAYEQYF
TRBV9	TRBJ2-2	CASSREQAGVTGELFF
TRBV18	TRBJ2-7	CASSPMGLAGANQQYF
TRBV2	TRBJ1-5	CASSDYKGGQPQHF
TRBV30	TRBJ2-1	CAWNPGQGAYNEQFF
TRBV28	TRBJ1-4	CASSETGASNEKLFF
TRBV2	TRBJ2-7	CASRGGGAYEQYF
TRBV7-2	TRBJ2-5	CASSLVGANQETQYF
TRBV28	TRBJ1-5	CASSLRTTSYSNQPQHF
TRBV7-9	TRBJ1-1	CASSPGALATEAFF
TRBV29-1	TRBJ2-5	CSVEALGSGETQYF
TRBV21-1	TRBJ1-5	CASPPGFHQPQHF
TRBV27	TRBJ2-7	CASSWAENSYEQYF
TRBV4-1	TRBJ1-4	CASSQSRTGVNEKLFF
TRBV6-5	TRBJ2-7	CASSYPPGQGVGQYF
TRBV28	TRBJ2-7	CASSSTYEQYF
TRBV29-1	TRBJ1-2	CSVVGPNRGEGYTF
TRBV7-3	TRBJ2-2	CASSLYQGNGELFF
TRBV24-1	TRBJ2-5	CATSDFGQGMGGRPKETQYF
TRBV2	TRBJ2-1	CASSDPSGSSYNEQFF
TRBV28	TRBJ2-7	CASSRPMGAGYEQYF
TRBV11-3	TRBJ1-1	CASSFQTGTEAFF
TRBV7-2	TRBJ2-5	CASSRGQGQETQYF
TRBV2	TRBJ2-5	CASSEWKGVQETQYF